This TCR beta chain is drawn from a study of post-analysis software for immune sequencing data. Broader study findings: Batch-mates among the samples co-clustered strongly by F measure. A few TRBV segments (TRBV5-6, TRBV5-1 and TRBV20-1 among them) occurred more frequently in patients than in controls.

Unique-molecular-identifier-tagged TCR beta cDNA libraries were used. Around 500,000 cDNA molecules were obtained per 1 to 10 million input T cells. TCRdb reprocessed the PCR reads via MiXCR and lists one record per CDR3 protein. The sample has approximately 730,000 distinct CDR3 sequences, 25% to 30% seen once. This clonotype was observed a few times. Its target is unknown. This CDR3 has 14 residues. Germline CDR1 reads LNHNV; CDR2 reads YYDKDF (reference sequence). V shed 4 bases, J shed 5 bases, and the junction held 2 bases outside the gene matches. The rearrangement links TRBV15 to TRBJ2-4; 10 positions match TRBD1. The sample was blood. This receptor was obtained from a girl aged 10 to 17 with multiple sclerosis. CDR3 residues: CATSTDRGQNIQYF. Here the CDR3 DNA reads TGTGCCACCAGCACCGACAGGGGGCAAAACATTCAGTACTTC.